The sequence of this T cell receptor beta chain was determined in a study of identical twins. The germline gives CDR1 DFQATT, CDR2 SNEGSKA (reference sequence). After removal of 3 bases from V and 14 bases from J, the junction contained 16 bases not matched to a gene. There are 14 residues in the CDR3. TCRdb re-derived calls from the 5' RACE reads in MiXCR, one entry per CDR3 protein. The data contain 600,000 to 800,000 distinct CDR3 sequences, about 20% of them singletons. The sample also formed part of further work on T cells expressing NK-cell markers.

The receptor was derived from a woman between 18 and 29 years old in good health. The J gene is TRBJ2-1, the V gene TRBV20-1, with 7 bases aligning to TRBD2. The sequenced sample consisted of PBMCs. CDR3 coding DNA: TGCAGTGCTAGCCCCCTGACCGGCGGGAGTCTCAAGTTCTTC. Amino acid sequence: CSASPLTGGSLKFF.